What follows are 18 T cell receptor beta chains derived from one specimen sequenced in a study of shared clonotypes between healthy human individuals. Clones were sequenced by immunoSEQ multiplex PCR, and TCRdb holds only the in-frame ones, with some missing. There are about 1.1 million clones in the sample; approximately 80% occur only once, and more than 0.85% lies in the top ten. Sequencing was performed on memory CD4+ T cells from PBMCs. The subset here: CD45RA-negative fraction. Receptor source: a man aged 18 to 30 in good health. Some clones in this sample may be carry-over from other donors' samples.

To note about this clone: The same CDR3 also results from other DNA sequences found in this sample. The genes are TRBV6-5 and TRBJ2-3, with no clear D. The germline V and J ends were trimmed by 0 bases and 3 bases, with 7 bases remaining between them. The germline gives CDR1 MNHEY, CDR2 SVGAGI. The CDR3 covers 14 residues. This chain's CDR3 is CASSYSRGTDTQYF. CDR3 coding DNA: TGTGCCAGCAGTTACTCGCGTGGGACAGATACGCAGTATTTT.

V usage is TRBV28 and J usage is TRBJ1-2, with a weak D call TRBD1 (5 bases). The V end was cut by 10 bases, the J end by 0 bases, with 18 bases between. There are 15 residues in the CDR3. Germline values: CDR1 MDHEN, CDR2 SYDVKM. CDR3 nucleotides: TGTGCCATCCAGTTGGGGACCCTACCTAACTATGGCTACACCTTC. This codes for CAIQLGTLPNYGYTF.

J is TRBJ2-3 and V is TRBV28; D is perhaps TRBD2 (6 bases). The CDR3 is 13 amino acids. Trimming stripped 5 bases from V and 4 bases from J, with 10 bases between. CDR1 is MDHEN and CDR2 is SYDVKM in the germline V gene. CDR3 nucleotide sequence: TGTGCCAGCAGTGTGTCTAGCGCAGATACGCAGTATTTT. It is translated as CASSVSSADTQYF.

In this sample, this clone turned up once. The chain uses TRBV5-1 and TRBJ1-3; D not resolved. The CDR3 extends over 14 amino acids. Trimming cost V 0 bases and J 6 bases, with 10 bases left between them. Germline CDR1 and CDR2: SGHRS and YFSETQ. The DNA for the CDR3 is TGCGCCAGCAGCTTGGCCGAGGGCGAAAACACCATATATTTT. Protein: CASSLAEGENTIYF.

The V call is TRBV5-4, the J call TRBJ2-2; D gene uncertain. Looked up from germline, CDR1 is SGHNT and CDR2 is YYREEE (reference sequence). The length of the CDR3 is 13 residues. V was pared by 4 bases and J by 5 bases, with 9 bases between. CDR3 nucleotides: TGTGCCAGCAGCGCTGTAAGGACCGGGGAGCTGTTTTTT. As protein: CASSAVRTGELFF. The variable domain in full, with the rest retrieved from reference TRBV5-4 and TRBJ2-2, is ETGVTQSPTHLIKTRGQQVTLRCSSQSGHNTVSWYQQALGQGPQFIFQYYREEENGRGNFPPRFSGLQFPNYSSELNVNALELDDSALYLCASSAVRTGELFFGEGSRLTVL.

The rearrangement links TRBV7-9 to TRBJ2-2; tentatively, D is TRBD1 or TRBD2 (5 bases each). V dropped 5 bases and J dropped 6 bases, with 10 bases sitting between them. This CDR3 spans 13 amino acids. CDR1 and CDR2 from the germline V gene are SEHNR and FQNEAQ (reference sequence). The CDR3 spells CASSAQGPGELFF. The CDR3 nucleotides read TGTGCCAGCAGCGCCCAGGGACCCGGGGAGCTGTTTTTT.

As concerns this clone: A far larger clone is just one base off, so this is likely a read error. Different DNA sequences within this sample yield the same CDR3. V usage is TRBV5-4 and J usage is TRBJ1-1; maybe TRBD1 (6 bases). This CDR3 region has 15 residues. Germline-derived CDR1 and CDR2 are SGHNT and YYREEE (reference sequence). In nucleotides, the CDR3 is TGTGCCAGCAGCCTAGTGGGGGGCGTAGGCACTGAGGCTTTCTTT. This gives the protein CASSLVGGVGTEAFF.

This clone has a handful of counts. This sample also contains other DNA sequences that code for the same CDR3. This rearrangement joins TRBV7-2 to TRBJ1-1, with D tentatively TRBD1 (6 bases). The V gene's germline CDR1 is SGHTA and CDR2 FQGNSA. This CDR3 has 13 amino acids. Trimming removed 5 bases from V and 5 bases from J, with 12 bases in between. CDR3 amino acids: CASSPQGRTEAFF. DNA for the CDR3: TGTGCCAGCAGCCCACAGGGTAGAACTGAAGCTTTCTTT.

CDR3 protein: CASSRTSMNTGELFF. In nucleotides, the CDR3 is TGTGCCAGCAGTCGGACCTCGATGAACACCGGGGAGCTGTTTTTT. The V and J genes are TRBV2 and TRBJ2-2; D ambiguous. Germline values: CDR1 SNHLY, CDR2 FYNNEI. V dropped 5 bases and J dropped 1 base, with 11 bases sitting between them. The CDR3 covers 15 residues.

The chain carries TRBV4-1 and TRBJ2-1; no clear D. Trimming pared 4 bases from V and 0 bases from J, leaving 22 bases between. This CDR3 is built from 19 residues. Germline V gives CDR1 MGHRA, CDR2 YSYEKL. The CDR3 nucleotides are TGCGCCAGCAGCCGAGCCCTGACCAGCGCCCAGAGCTCCTACAATGAGCAGTTCTTC. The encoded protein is CASSRALTSAQSSYNEQFF.

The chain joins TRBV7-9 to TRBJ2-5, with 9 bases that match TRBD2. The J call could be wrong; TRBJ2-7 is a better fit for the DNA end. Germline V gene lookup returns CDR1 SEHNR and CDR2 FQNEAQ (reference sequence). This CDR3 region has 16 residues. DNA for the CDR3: TGTGCCAGCAGCTTAATGGCGGGAGGGAAATTCTACGAGCAGTACTTC. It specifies CASSLMAGGKFYEQYF.

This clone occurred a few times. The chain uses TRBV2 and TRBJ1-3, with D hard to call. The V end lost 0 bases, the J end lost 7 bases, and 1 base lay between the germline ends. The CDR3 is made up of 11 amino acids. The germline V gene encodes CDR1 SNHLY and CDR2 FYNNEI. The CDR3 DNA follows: TGTGCCAGCAGTGAAGCTAACACCATATATTTT. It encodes CASSEANTIYF.

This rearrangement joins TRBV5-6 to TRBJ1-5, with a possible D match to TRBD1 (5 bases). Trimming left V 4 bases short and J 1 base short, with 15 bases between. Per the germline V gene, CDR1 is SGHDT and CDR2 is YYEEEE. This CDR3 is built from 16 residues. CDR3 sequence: CASSLGGLTSNQPQHF. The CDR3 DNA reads TGTGCCAGCAGCCTCGGGGGGTTAACAAGCAATCAGCCCCAGCATTTT.

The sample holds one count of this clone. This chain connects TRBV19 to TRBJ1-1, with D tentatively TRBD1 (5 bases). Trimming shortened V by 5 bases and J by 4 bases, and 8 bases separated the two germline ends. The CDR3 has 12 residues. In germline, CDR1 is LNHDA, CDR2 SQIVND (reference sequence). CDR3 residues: CASSAGRTEAFF. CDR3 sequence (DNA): TGTGCCAGTAGTGCAGGGCGCACTGAAGCTTTCTTT.

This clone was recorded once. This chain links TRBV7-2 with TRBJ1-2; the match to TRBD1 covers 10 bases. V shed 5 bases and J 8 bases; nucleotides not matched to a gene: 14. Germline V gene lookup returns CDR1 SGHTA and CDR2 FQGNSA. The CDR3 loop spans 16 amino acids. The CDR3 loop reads CASSALMRQGARGYTF. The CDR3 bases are TGTGCCAGCAGCGCCCTGATGAGACAGGGGGCGCGGGGCTACACCTTC.

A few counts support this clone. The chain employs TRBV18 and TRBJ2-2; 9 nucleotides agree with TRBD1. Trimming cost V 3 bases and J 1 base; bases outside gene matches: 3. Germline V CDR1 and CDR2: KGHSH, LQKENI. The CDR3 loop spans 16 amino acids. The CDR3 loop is CASSPAGQGNTGELFF. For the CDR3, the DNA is TGTGCCAGCTCACCGGCGGGACAGGGGAACACCGGGGAGCTGTTTTTT.

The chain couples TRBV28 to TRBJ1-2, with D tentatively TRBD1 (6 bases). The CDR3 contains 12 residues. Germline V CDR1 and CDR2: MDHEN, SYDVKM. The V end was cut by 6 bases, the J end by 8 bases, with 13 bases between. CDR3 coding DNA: TGTGCCAGCAGCCAGGACAGCCCAGGCTACACCTTC. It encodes CASSQDSPGYTF.

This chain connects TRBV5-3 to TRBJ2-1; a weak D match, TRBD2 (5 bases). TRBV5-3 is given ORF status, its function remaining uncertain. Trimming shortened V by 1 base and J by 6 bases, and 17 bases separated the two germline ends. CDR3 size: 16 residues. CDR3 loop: CARSLYGIRAGNEQFF. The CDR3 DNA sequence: TGTGCCAGAAGCTTGTACGGGATAAGGGCGGGCAATGAGCAGTTCTTC.